This T cell receptor (beta chain) originates from a study of cytomegalovirus exposure and HLA in healthy donors. 60 Vbeta and 13 Jbeta primers were used in PCR. Measured with immunoSEQ multiplex PCR; TCRdb has only the in-frame clones, and not every one. The table has 100,000 or so clones, under 85% seen once. The CDR3 covers 16 residues. V lost 0 bases and J lost 2, with 13 bases in between. Germline CDR1 LGHNA, CDR2 YSLEER. The sequenced sample was PBMCs. This clonotype was sampled from a woman aged 40 to 50 in good health and CMV-seropositive. The V call is TRBV4-3, the J call TRBJ2-5; perhaps TRBD1 as D (6 bases). The CDR3 region is CASSQEYRTEQETQYF. CDR3 nucleotide sequence: TGCGCCAGCAGCCAAGAGTATCGGACAGAGCAAGAGACCCAGTACTTC.